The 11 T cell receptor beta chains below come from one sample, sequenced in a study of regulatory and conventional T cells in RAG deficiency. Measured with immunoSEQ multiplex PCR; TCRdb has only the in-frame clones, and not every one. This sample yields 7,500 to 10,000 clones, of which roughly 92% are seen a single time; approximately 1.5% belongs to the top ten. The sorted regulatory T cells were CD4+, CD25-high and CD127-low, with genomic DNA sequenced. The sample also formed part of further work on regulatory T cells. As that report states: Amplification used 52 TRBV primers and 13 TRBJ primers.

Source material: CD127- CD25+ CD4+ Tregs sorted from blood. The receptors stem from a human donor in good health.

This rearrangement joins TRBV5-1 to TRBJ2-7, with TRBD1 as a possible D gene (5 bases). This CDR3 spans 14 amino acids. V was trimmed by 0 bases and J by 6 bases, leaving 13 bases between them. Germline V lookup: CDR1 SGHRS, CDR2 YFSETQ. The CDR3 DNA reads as TGCGCCAGCAGCTTGGAAGGGGAACATGGCGAGCAGTACTTC. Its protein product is CASSLEGEHGEQYF.

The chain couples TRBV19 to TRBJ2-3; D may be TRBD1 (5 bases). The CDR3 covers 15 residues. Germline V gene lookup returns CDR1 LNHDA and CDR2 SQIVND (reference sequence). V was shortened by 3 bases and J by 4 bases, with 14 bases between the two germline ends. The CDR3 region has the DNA TGTGCCAGTAGTATGGGGCAGTGGTTGGCAGATACGCAGTATTTT. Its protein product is CASSMGQWLADTQYF.

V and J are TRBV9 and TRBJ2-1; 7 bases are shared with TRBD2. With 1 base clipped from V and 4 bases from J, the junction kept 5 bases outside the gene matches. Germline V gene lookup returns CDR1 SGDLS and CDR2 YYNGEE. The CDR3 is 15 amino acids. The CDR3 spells CASSVLGGIYNEQFF. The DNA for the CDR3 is TGTGCCAGCAGCGTACTGGGGGGGATTTACAATGAGCAGTTCTTC.

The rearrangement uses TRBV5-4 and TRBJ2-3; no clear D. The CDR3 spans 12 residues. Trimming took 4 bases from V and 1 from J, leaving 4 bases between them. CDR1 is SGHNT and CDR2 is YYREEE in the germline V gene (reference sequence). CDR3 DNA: TGTGCCAGCAGCGAGCGCACAGATACGCAGTATTTT. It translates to CASSERTDTQYF.

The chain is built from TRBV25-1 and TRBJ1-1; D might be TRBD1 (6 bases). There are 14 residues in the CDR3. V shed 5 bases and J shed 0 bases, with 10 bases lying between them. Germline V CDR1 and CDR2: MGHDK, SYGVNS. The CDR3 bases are TGTGCCAGCAGTTATGGACAGCTGAACACTGAAGCTTTCTTT. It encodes CASSYGQLNTEAFF.

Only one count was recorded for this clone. The CDR3 DNA reads as TGTGCCAGCAGCTCCGGGACAGGGTTTTTGGGCGAGCAGTACTTC. It translates to CASSSGTGFLGEQYF. The V call is TRBV7-2, the J call TRBJ2-7, with 9 bases that match TRBD1. The CDR3 spans 15 residues. Losses at the gene ends were 4 bases for V and 6 bases for J; bases not matched to a gene: 10. The germline V gene encodes CDR1 SGHTA and CDR2 FQGNSA.

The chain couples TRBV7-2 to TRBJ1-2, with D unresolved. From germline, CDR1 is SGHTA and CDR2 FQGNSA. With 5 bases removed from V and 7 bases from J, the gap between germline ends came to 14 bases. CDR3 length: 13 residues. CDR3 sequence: CASSPGESPGYTF. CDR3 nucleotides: TGTGCCAGCAGCCCCGGGGAGAGTCCTGGCTACACCTTC.

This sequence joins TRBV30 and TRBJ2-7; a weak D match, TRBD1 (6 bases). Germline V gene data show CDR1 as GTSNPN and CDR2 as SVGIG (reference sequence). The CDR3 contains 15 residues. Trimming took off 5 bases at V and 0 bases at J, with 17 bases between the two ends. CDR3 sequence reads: CAWARNRVNSYEQYF. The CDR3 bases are TGTGCCTGGGCTCGGAACAGGGTAAACTCCTACGAGCAGTACTTC.

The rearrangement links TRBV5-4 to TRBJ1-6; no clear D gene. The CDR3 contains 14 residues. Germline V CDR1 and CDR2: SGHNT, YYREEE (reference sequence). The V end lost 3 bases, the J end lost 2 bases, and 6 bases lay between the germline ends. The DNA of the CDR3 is TGTGCCAGCAGCTCCGGGACCTATAATTCACCCCTCCACTTT. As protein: CASSSGTYNSPLHF.

The CDR3 protein is CSVFSRDNYGYTF. The DNA of the CDR3 is TGCAGCGTTTTTTCCCGGGATAACTATGGCTACACCTTC. The chain has TRBV29-1 and TRBJ1-2, with D unclear. CDR3 length: 13 amino acids. The V gene's germline CDR1 is SQVTM and CDR2 ANQGSEA. The ends were cut back, 5 bases at V and 1 base at J, with 11 bases in the middle.

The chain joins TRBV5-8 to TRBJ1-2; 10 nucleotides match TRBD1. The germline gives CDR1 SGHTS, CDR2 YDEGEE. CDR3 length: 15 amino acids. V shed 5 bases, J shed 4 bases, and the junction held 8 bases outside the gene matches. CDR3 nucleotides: TGTGCCAGCAGACGGACAGGGGGGGAAACCTATGGCTACACCTTC. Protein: CASRRTGGETYGYTF.